What follows describes a single TCR beta chain. The sample comes from a study of T cell changes during pregnancy in multiple sclerosis. The V and J ends lost 2 bases and 9 bases respectively, with 29 bases between them. Germline V lookup: CDR1 LNHDA, CDR2 SQIVND (reference sequence). The CDR3 totals 19 residues. Assay: immunoSEQ multiplex PCR; the TCRdb copy retains only in-frame clones and omits some. The table lists around 33,000 clones, over 85% of them singletons. The chain recombines TRBV19 with TRBJ2-1; D might be TRBD2 (5 bases). Sequencing was performed on peripheral blood, taken in the third trimester of pregnancy. This TCR derives from a female donor in good health, enrolled as a control in a pregnancy study. The CDR3 here is CASSISPAGGSLSEAEQFF. As DNA, the CDR3 is TGTGCCAGTAGTATATCTCCTGCCGGCGGGTCGCTTTCCGAGGCTGAGCAGTTCTTC.